The 27 T cell receptor beta chains in this list originate from one sample, sequenced in a study of cytomegalovirus exposure and HLA in healthy donors. 13 Jbeta primers and 60 Vbeta primers were used for the PCR. TCRdb keeps only in-frame clones here, not all; method: immunoSEQ multiplex PCR. The table lists around 100,000 clones, around 86% of them singletons. Material: PBMCs. The origin of the receptors is a woman aged 70-85 years in good health and CMV-seropositive.

J is TRBJ2-1 and V is TRBV5-1, with 11 bases identical to TRBD2. Germline CDR1 is SGHRS and CDR2 is YFSETQ. The CDR3 extends over 17 amino acids. With 0 bases clipped from V and 4 bases from J, the junction kept 6 bases outside the gene matches. In nucleotides, the CDR3 is TGCGCCAGCAGCTTGGGTGGACTAGCGGGCGGTTACAATGAGCAGTTCTTC. Amino acid sequence: CASSLGGLAGGYNEQFF.

On this clone itself: Its ends do not fully match the called genes, so a read error is possible. The chain has TRBV5-8 and TRBJ2-5; possible D gene TRBD1, 6 bases. CDR3 length equals 15 residues. In germline, CDR1 is SGHTS, CDR2 YDEGEE. For the CDR3, the DNA is TGTGCCAGCAGCCGGGACAAGACACTAAGAGAGTCCCAGTACTTC. The encoded protein is CASSRDKTLRESQYF.

This chain connects TRBV19 to TRBJ2-1, with TRBD1 matching over 9 bases. The CDR3 spans 15 residues. Trimming cost V 6 bases and J 2 bases; bases outside gene matches: 5. Germline values: CDR1 LNHDA, CDR2 SQIVND (reference sequence). The CDR3 here is CASRDRGRTYNEQFF. The CDR3 nucleotides read TGTGCCAGTAGGGACAGGGGTCGGACCTACAATGAGCAGTTCTTC.

V usage is TRBV4-3 and J usage is TRBJ2-3; 11 positions match TRBD2. Unmatched junction bases numbered 6, after V lost 4 bases and J lost 3 bases. Germline CDR1 LGHNA, CDR2 YSLEER. This CDR3 contains 16 residues. The CDR3 DNA reads TGCGCCAGCAGCCTTGGCATAGCGGGGGGGACAGATACGCAGTATTTT. Protein: CASSLGIAGGTDTQYF.

V usage is TRBV5-5 and J usage is TRBJ2-6, with 10 bases matching TRBD1. Germline assignment: CDR1 SGHKS and CDR2 YYEKEE (reference sequence). Unmatched junction bases numbered 3, after V lost 4 bases and J lost 2 bases. The CDR3 covers 16 residues. The CDR3 DNA is TGTGCCAGCAGCCGGGACAGGGGAGCTGGGGCCAACGTCCTGACTTTC. This gives the protein CASSRDRGAGANVLTF.

This chain uses TRBV27 with TRBJ1-5; D is ambiguous. The CDR3 runs 15 residues. The ends were cut back, 5 bases at V and 0 bases at J, with 11 bases in the middle. Per germline, CDR1 MNHEY and CDR2 SMNVEV (reference sequence). The CDR3 DNA sequence: TGTGCCAGCAGTGTACAACCGAATAGCAATCAGCCCCAGCATTTT. Protein product: CASSVQPNSNQPQHF.

CDR3 sequence: CASSEGTGDQETQYF. DNA for the CDR3: TGTGCCAGCAGTGAAGGGACAGGGGACCAAGAGACCCAGTACTTC. The V and J genes are TRBV6-4 and TRBJ2-5, with 10 bases fitting TRBD1. There are 15 residues in the CDR3. Germline CDR1 and CDR2: MRHNA and SNTAGT. V lost 3 bases to trimming and J lost 0 bases; unmatched junction nucleotides: 1.

The chain combines TRBV7-9 with TRBJ2-7; TRBD1 might be the D (5 bases). Germline V gene sequence: CDR1 SEHNR, CDR2 FQNEAQ (reference sequence). The CDR3 is made up of 14 amino acids. Trimming took off 3 bases at V and 7 bases at J, with 16 bases between the two ends. The CDR3 DNA reads as TGTGCCAGCAGCTTGGACACGAAGGTCGGTGAGCAGTACTTC. Amino acids: CASSLDTKVGEQYF.

The rearrangement uses TRBV4-3 and TRBJ2-5; TRBD1 matches 7 bases. Germline assignment: CDR1 LGHNA and CDR2 YSLEER. The CDR3 loop spans 14 amino acids. Losses at the gene ends were 6 bases for V and 7 bases for J; bases not matched to a gene: 11. The DNA for the CDR3 is TGCGCCAGCAGGCAACCACAGGGGAAGGGGACCCAGTACTTC. It codes for CASRQPQGKGTQYF.

This sequence joins TRBV7-9 and TRBJ2-5, with 7 nucleotides matching TRBD1. The J call may be wrong; the DNA end is better matched by TRBJ2-7. Germline V gives CDR1 SEHNR, CDR2 FQNEAQ (reference sequence). The CDR3 runs to 13 residues. The CDR3 DNA reads TGTGCCAGCAGCTTAGTTGACAGGGACGAGCAGTACTTC. This encodes CASSLVDRDEQYF.

This clone has a single count. The V call is TRBV28, the J call TRBJ2-5; 8 nucleotides agree with TRBD1. With 7 bases clipped from V and 2 bases from J, the junction kept 6 bases outside the gene matches. Germline CDR1 and CDR2: MDHEN and SYDVKM. The CDR3 has 14 amino acids. The CDR3: CASTSGDRQETQYF. DNA for the CDR3: TGTGCCAGCACCTCGGGGGACAGGCAAGAGACCCAGTACTTC. The full variable domain, in which reference TRBV28 and TRBJ2-5 provide the parts outside the CDR3, is DVKVTQSSRYLVKRTGEKVFLECVQDMDHENMFWYRQDPGLGLRLIYFSYDVKMKEKGDIPEGYSVSREKKERFSLILESASTNQTSMYLCASTSGDRQETQYFGPGTRLLVL.

The chain has TRBV7-3 and TRBJ1-1, with a tentative D call TRBD1 (5 bases). Germline-derived CDR1 and CDR2 are SGHTA and FQGTGA. This CDR3 has 14 amino acids. The V gene lost 0 bases and the J gene lost 0 bases, with 5 bases spanning the gap. CDR3 in DNA: TGTGCCAGCAGCTTAACGACAGTGAACACTGAAGCTTTCTTT. Translating gives CASSLTTVNTEAFF.

The V gene is TRBV4-2, the J gene TRBJ2-5, with 7 bases aligning to TRBD2. Germline CDR1 reads LGHNA; CDR2 reads YNFKEQ. This CDR3 has 13 amino acids. J gave up 9 bases and V 0 bases, and 4 bases lay outside the gene matches. CDR3 in amino acids: CASSQDTGGAQYF. The CDR3 DNA reads TGTGCCAGCAGCCAAGATACGGGAGGTGCCCAGTACTTC.

The V gene is TRBV5-1, the J gene TRBJ1-1; no clear D gene. Germline lookup yields CDR1 SGHRS and CDR2 YFSETQ. Trimming took off 3 bases at V and 4 bases at J, with 22 bases between the two ends. The CDR3 has 17 amino acids. Here the CDR3 DNA reads TGCGCCAGCAGCTCGCCCAACGGGGTCAGGACGGGCACTGAAGCTTTCTTT. This encodes CASSSPNGVRTGTEAFF.

The chain links TRBV10-3 to TRBJ2-2; TRBD1 might be the D (6 bases). The CDR3 has 16 residues. Deletions cut 10 bases from V and 0 bases from J, with 18 bases between. Germline V gene sequence: CDR1 ENHRY, CDR2 SYGVKD. CDR3 nucleotides: TGTGCCACCGCACGAACAGGGAGTCCGAACACCGGGGAGCTGTTTTTT. Its protein product is CATARTGSPNTGELFF.

The chain carries TRBV7-2 and TRBJ2-2; D is possibly TRBD2 (5 bases). Germline CDR1 is SGHTA and CDR2 is FQGNSA. V lost 3 bases to trimming and J lost 4 bases, with 9 bases between them. This CDR3 contains 14 residues. The CDR3 bases are TGTGCCAGCAGCTTGCTAGCAGTCACCGGGGAGCTGTTTTTT. Its protein is CASSLLAVTGELFF.

The chain links TRBV9 to TRBJ2-1; 12 bases fit TRBD2. The CDR3 consists of 17 residues. V was pared by 1 base and J by 3 bases, with 5 bases of the junction left unmatched. Germline CDR1 SGDLS, CDR2 YYNGEE. The CDR3 DNA sequence: TGTGCCAGCAGCGTACAGACTAGCGGGGGACTCTACAATGAGCAGTTCTTC. This sequence encodes CASSVQTSGGLYNEQFF.

This chain connects TRBV5-4 to TRBJ2-5, with D perhaps matching TRBD1 (6 bases). The CDR3 extends over 15 amino acids. The V and J ends lost 2 bases and 2 bases respectively, with 13 bases between them. Germline CDR1 and CDR2: SGHNT and YYREEE (reference sequence). CDR3 region: CASSLNRVPQETQYF. The CDR3 nucleotides are TGTGCCAGCAGCTTAAACAGGGTGCCTCAAGAGACCCAGTACTTC.

This clone was counted a few times. The chain couples TRBV4-1 to TRBJ1-4, with D tentatively TRBD1 (5 bases). Germline V gene sequence: CDR1 MGHRA, CDR2 YSYEKL. The V end lost 4 bases, the J end lost 5 bases, and 14 bases lay between the germline ends. The CDR3 is made up of 15 amino acids. CDR3 region: CASSPRVGGNEKLFF. CDR3 DNA sequence: TGCGCCAGCAGCCCACGCGTCGGGGGGAATGAAAAACTGTTTTTT.

The V gene is TRBV6-6, the J gene TRBJ1-5; a possible D gene is TRBD1 (6 bases). The germline V gene encodes CDR1 MNHNY and CDR2 SVGAGI (reference sequence). V lost 6 bases, J lost 2 bases, and 17 bases lay in between. This CDR3 is 16 amino acids long. The CDR3 region is CASRLEGGVGNQPQHF. In DNA form, the CDR3 reads TGTGCCAGCAGACTCGAGGGGGGGGTCGGCAATCAGCCCCAGCATTTT.

The J gene is TRBJ1-1, the V gene TRBV6-6, with 7 positions matching TRBD1. CDR3 size: 14 residues. Trimming cost V 5 bases and J 3 bases; bases outside gene matches: 6. Germline V CDR1 and CDR2: MNHNY, SVGAGI (reference sequence). CDR3 amino acids: CASSNLQGYTEAFF. The CDR3 nucleotides are TGTGCCAGCAGTAACCTACAGGGGTACACTGAAGCTTTCTTT.

The chain couples TRBV9 to TRBJ2-2, with D possibly matching TRBD2 (5 bases). V gave up 0 bases and J gave up 6 bases, with 18 bases separating them. From germline, CDR1 is SGDLS and CDR2 YYNGEE. This CDR3 is 17 amino acids long. CDR3 sequence: CASSVGGSGNVAGELFF. The CDR3 DNA follows: TGTGCCAGCAGCGTAGGAGGTTCCGGGAACGTGGCCGGGGAGCTGTTTTTT.

V and J are TRBV7-2 and TRBJ2-1, with D perhaps matching TRBD2 (6 bases). This CDR3 is 13 amino acids long. V gave up 5 bases and J gave up 7 bases, with 12 bases separating them. Germline V gene data show CDR1 as SGHTA and CDR2 as FQGNSA. The CDR3 nucleotides read TGTGCCAGCAGCCCAAACGCGGGAAATGAGCAGTTCTTC. Its protein is CASSPNAGNEQFF.

This chain links TRBV4-1 with TRBJ2-7, with 9 bases lining up with TRBD1. Trimming removed 2 bases from V and 5 bases from J; junction bases left unmatched: 7. Germline loops: CDR1 MGHRA, CDR2 YSYEKL. The CDR3 sequence is 15 residues long. The CDR3 is CASSQSTGGFNEQYF. DNA for the CDR3: TGCGCCAGCAGCCAATCGACAGGGGGTTTTAACGAGCAGTACTTC.

The chain carries TRBV28 and TRBJ1-1; D not resolved. CDR1 and CDR2 from the germline V gene are MDHEN and SYDVKM. V lost 3 bases, J lost 4 bases, and 9 bases lay in between. This CDR3 has 13 residues. DNA of the CDR3: TGTGCCAGCAGTTTCCCCCCGTTCACTGAAGCTTTCTTT. Translation gives CASSFPPFTEAFF.

The genes are TRBV19 and TRBJ2-5, with D possibly being TRBD1 (6 bases). Trimming removed 3 bases from V and 4 bases from J, with 15 bases in between. The CDR3 loop spans 15 amino acids. Germline V gene data show CDR1 as LNHDA and CDR2 as SQIVND (reference sequence). The CDR3 DNA follows: TGTGCCAGTAGTATCTCAACAGGGTTGTCAGAGACCCAGTACTTC. Its protein is CASSISTGLSETQYF.

The rearrangement joins TRBV5-5 to TRBJ2-1; 14 nucleotides match TRBD2. The V segment lost 4 bases and the J segment 15 bases; nucleotides outside the gene matches: 6. The CDR3 is 13 amino acids. Germline CDR1 SGHKS, CDR2 YYEKEE (reference sequence). CDR3 sequence reads: CASSVTSGRDWFF. In nucleotides, the CDR3 is TGTGCCAGCAGCGTGACTAGCGGGAGGGATTGGTTCTTC.